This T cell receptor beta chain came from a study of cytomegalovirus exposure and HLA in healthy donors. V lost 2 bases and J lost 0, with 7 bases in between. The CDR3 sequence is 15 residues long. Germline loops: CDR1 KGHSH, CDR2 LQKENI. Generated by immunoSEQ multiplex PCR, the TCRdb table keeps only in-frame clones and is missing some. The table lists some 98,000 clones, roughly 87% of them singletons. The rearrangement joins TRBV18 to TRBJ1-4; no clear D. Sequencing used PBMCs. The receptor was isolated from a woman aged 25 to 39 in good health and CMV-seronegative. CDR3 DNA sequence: TGTGCCAGCTCACCAGGGAGGCCAACTAATGAAAAACTGTTTTTT. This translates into CASSPGRPTNEKLFF.